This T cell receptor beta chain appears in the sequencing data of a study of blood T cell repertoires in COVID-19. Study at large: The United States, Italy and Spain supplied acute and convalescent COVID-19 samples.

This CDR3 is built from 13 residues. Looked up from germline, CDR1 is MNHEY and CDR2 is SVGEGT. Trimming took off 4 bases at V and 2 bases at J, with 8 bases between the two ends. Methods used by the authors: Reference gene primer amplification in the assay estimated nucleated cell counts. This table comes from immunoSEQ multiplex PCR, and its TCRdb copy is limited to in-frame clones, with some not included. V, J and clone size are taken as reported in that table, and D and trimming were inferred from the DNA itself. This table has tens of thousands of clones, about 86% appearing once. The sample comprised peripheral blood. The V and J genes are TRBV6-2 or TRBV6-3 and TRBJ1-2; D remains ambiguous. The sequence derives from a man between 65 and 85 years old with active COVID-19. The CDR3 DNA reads TGTGCCAGCAGTTCGGGGAAAAACTATGGCTACACCTTC. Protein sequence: CASSSGKNYGYTF.